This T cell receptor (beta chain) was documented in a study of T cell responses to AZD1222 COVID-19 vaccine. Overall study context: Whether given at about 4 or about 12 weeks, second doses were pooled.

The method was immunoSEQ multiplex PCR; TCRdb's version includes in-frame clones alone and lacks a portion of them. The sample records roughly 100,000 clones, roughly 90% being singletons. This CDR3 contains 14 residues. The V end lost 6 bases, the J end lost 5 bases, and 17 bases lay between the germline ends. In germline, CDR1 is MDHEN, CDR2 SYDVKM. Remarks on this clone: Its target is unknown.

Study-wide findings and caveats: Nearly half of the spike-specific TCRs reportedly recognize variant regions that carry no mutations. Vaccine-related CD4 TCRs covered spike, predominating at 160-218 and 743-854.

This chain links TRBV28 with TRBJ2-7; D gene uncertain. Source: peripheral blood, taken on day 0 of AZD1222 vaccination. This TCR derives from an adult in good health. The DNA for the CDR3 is TGTGCCAGCAGGGACCTTTCAACTACCGACGAGCAGTACTTC. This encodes CASRDLSTTDEQYF.